A selection of T cell receptor beta chains follows, all from one sample in a study of cytomegalovirus exposure and HLA in healthy donors. Profiled with immunoSEQ multiplex PCR; TCRdb holds only in-frame clones, not every one. This table holds 75,000 to 90,000 clones, 10% found once. Specimen: PBMCs. Receptors originate from a man aged 55 to 69 in good health and CMV-seropositive. Both conserved end residues are part of each CDR3. D genes are given only for firm matches. The size of a clone is reported for some rows only, either as once, few or many, or as a class for expanded clones.

clone_size: NA
j_call: TRBJ2-7
d_call: TRBD2
v_call: TRBV6-1
cdr3_aa: CASSLGASGTDEQYF
cdr3_nt: TGTGCCAGCTCCCTGGGGGCTAGCGGGACAGACGAGCAGTACTTC

clone_size: NA
j_call: TRBJ2-7
d_call: TRBD2
v_call: TRBV11-2
cdr3_aa: CASSKGLAGQYEQYF
cdr3_nt: TGTGCCAGCAGCAAGGGACTAGCGGGCCAATACGAGCAGTACTTC

clone_size: many
j_call: TRBJ1-1
d_call: NA
v_call: TRBV4-1
cdr3_aa: CASSHPPQAMNTEAFF
cdr3_nt: TGCGCCAGCAGCCATCCTCCGCAGGCCATGAACACTGAAGCTTTCTTT

clone_size: NA
j_call: TRBJ1-3
d_call: NA
v_call: TRBV9
cdr3_aa: CASSVGDFSGNTIYF
cdr3_nt: TGTGCCAGCAGCGTAGGGGACTTCTCTGGAAACACCATATATTTT

clone_size: NA
j_call: TRBJ2-2
d_call: TRBD1
v_call: TRBV19
cdr3_aa: CASRRGQGDSGELFF
cdr3_nt: TGTGCCAGTAGGCGGGGACAGGGGGATTCCGGGGAGCTGTTTTTT

clone_size: few
j_call: TRBJ2-5
d_call: NA
v_call: TRBV25-1
cdr3_aa: CASSDLGQRWETQYF
cdr3_nt: TGTGCCAGCAGTGACCTCGGACAAAGGTGGGAGACCCAGTACTTC

clone_size: NA
j_call: TRBJ1-2
d_call: TRBD1
v_call: TRBV6-1
cdr3_aa: CASVYQGASGYTF
cdr3_nt: TGTGCCAGCGTATACCAGGGGGCCTCTGGCTACACCTTC

clone_size: few
j_call: TRBJ2-3
d_call: NA
v_call: TRBV2
cdr3_aa: CASRSFDTQYF
cdr3_nt: TGTGCCAGCAGGAGTTTCGATACGCAGTATTTT

clone_size: few
j_call: TRBJ2-1
d_call: NA
v_call: TRBV20-1
cdr3_aa: CSARGVEQFF
cdr3_nt: TGCAGCGCCCGCGGGGTCGAGCAGTTCTTC

clone_size: few
j_call: TRBJ1-4
d_call: TRBD1
v_call: TRBV5-1
cdr3_aa: CASSVTGNNEKLFF
cdr3_nt: TGCGCCAGCAGCGTGACAGGGAATAATGAAAAACTGTTTTTT

clone_size: few
j_call: TRBJ2-7
d_call: NA
v_call: TRBV7-9
cdr3_aa: CASSHTGPSSSYEQYF
cdr3_nt: TGTGCCAGCAGCCACACAGGGCCCTCGAGCTCCTACGAGCAGTACTTC

clone_size: NA
j_call: TRBJ2-5
d_call: NA
v_call: TRBV30
cdr3_aa: CAWSRELETQYF
cdr3_nt: TGTGCCTGGAGCAGGGAATTGGAGACCCAGTACTTC

clone_size: once
j_call: TRBJ1-3
d_call: NA
v_call: TRBV6-1
cdr3_aa: CASSEVSVYAGNTIYF
cdr3_nt: TGTGCCAGCAGTGAAGTCAGCGTTTACGCCGGAAACACCATATATTTT

clone_size: NA
j_call: TRBJ1-1
d_call: NA
v_call: TRBV9
cdr3_aa: CASSVGVQTMNTEAFF
cdr3_nt: TGTGCCAGCAGCGTAGGGGTACAGACCATGAACACTGAAGCTTTCTTT

clone_size: few
j_call: TRBJ2-7
d_call: NA
v_call: TRBV19
cdr3_aa: CASSDRETYEQYF
cdr3_nt: TGTGCCAGTAGTGATCGGGAGACCTACGAGCAGTACTTC

clone_size: NA
j_call: TRBJ1-4
d_call: NA
v_call: TRBV2
cdr3_aa: CASSEAGVRHEKLFF
cdr3_nt: TGTGCCAGCAGTGAGGCGGGCGTACGCCATGAAAAACTGTTTTTT

clone_size: few
j_call: TRBJ2-7
d_call: TRBD2
v_call: TRBV27
cdr3_aa: CASWGGGSLEQYF
cdr3_nt: TGTGCCAGCTGGGGGGGAGGGTCGCTCGAGCAGTACTTC

clone_size: few
j_call: TRBJ1-3
d_call: NA
v_call: TRBV6-5
cdr3_aa: CASSYEGANTIYF
cdr3_nt: TGTGCCAGCAGTTACGAGGGAGCAAACACCATATATTTT

clone_size: NA
j_call: TRBJ1-1
d_call: NA
v_call: TRBV1
cdr3_aa: CTSSQDPTGNWPEAFF
cdr3_nt: TGCACCAGCAGCCAGGACCCGACAGGGAATTGGCCTGAAGCTTTCTTT

clone_size: few
j_call: TRBJ2-7
d_call: NA
v_call: TRBV5-1
cdr3_aa: CASSLAVGTYEQYF
cdr3_nt: TGCGCCAGCAGCTTGGCTGTCGGGACCTACGAGCAGTACTTC

clone_size: NA
j_call: TRBJ1-1
d_call: NA
v_call: TRBV19
cdr3_aa: CASSMGGTEAFF
cdr3_nt: TGTGCCAGTAGTATGGGGGGGACTGAAGCTTTCTTT

clone_size: NA
j_call: TRBJ2-3
d_call: NA
v_call: TRBV28
cdr3_aa: CASSPGADTQYF
cdr3_nt: TGTGCCAGCAGTCCCGGGGCAGATACGCAGTATTTT

clone_size: few
j_call: TRBJ1-1
d_call: NA
v_call: TRBV11-2
cdr3_aa: CASMAGDTEAFF
cdr3_nt: TGTGCCAGCATGGCGGGGGACACTGAAGCTTTCTTT

clone_size: few
j_call: TRBJ2-1
d_call: NA
v_call: TRBV20-1
cdr3_aa: CSRDSYNEQFF
cdr3_nt: TGTTCCCGGGACTCCTACAATGAGCAGTTCTTC

clone_size: few
j_call: TRBJ2-7
d_call: TRBD2
v_call: TRBV19
cdr3_aa: CASRPGLAQPHEQYF
cdr3_nt: TGTGCCAGTAGGCCGGGACTAGCTCAACCCCACGAGCAGTACTTC

clone_size: few
j_call: TRBJ2-5
d_call: TRBD2
v_call: TRBV6-5
cdr3_aa: CASSLGLAGETQYF
cdr3_nt: TGTGCCAGCAGTTTGGGACTAGCGGGGGAGACCCAGTACTTC

clone_size: NA
j_call: TRBJ1-4
d_call: TRBD1
v_call: TRBV11-3
cdr3_aa: CASSLGYRPGQGRKLFF
cdr3_nt: TGTGCCAGCAGCTTAGGCTATCGTCCGGGACAGGGGAGAAAACTGTTTTTT

clone_size: NA
j_call: TRBJ1-6
d_call: NA
v_call: TRBV2
cdr3_aa: CASSAGRTDNSPLLF
cdr3_nt: TGTGCCAGCAGTGCGGGAAGGACAGACAATTCACCCCTCCTCTTT

clone_size: NA
j_call: TRBJ1-4
d_call: NA
v_call: TRBV19
cdr3_aa: CASSFAEGGLFF
cdr3_nt: TGTGCCAGTAGTTTCGCGGAGGGAGGACTGTTTTTT

clone_size: few
j_call: TRBJ2-2
d_call: NA
v_call: TRBV11-2
cdr3_aa: CASSLQGSSTGELFF
cdr3_nt: TGTGCCAGCAGCTTACAGGGTTCCAGCACCGGGGAGCTGTTTTTT

clone_size: NA
j_call: TRBJ2-5
d_call: TRBD2
v_call: TRBV11-3
cdr3_aa: CASSPGGGAWETQYF
cdr3_nt: TGTGCCAGCAGCCCCGGGGGGGGCGCATGGGAGACCCAGTACTTC

clone_size: NA
j_call: TRBJ2-1
d_call: TRBD2
v_call: TRBV5-1
cdr3_aa: CASSLQTGGPYNEQFF
cdr3_nt: TGCGCCAGCAGCTTGCAAACGGGAGGCCCCTACAATGAGCAGTTCTTC

clone_size: NA
j_call: TRBJ1-1
d_call: NA
v_call: TRBV7-9
cdr3_aa: CASSLDGGGTEAFF
cdr3_nt: TGTGCCAGCAGCTTAGACGGCGGCGGCACTGAAGCTTTCTTT

clone_size: NA
j_call: TRBJ2-3
d_call: NA
v_call: TRBV11-2
cdr3_aa: CASSLRGGGTDTQYF
cdr3_nt: TGTGCCAGCAGCTTGAGGGGGGGAGGTACAGATACGCAGTATTTT

clone_size: few
j_call: TRBJ2-5
d_call: NA
v_call: TRBV6-6
cdr3_aa: CASSWSQETQYF
cdr3_nt: TGTGCCAGCAGTTGGAGTCAAGAGACCCAGTACTTC

clone_size: few
j_call: TRBJ2-2
d_call: NA
v_call: TRBV19
cdr3_aa: CASSVQGGAGELFF
cdr3_nt: TGTGCCAGTAGTGTCCAGGGGGGAGCCGGGGAGCTGTTTTTT

clone_size: NA
j_call: TRBJ2-7
d_call: TRBD2
v_call: TRBV7-2
cdr3_aa: CASSVTSGYEQYF
cdr3_nt: TGTGCCAGCAGCGTGACTAGCGGCTACGAGCAGTACTTC

clone_size: NA
j_call: TRBJ2-4
d_call: NA
v_call: TRBV6-1
cdr3_aa: CASSEPRDTAAVGAKNIQYF
cdr3_nt: TGTGCCAGCAGTGAACCCCGGGACACGGCGGCCGTCGGGGCCAAAAACATTCAGTACTTC

clone_size: few
j_call: TRBJ2-3
d_call: TRBD1
v_call: TRBV30
cdr3_aa: CACLTGSTDTQYF
cdr3_nt: TGTGCCTGTTTGACAGGGAGCACAGATACGCAGTATTTT

clone_size: NA
j_call: TRBJ2-2
d_call: TRBD1
v_call: TRBV6-5
cdr3_aa: CASSYGQGAGELFF
cdr3_nt: TGTGCCAGCAGTTACGGACAGGGGGCCGGGGAGCTGTTTTTT

clone_size: NA
j_call: TRBJ1-3
d_call: TRBD1
v_call: TRBV11-2
cdr3_aa: CASSALDVQGAFDTIYF
cdr3_nt: TGTGCCAGCAGCGCTTTGGATGTACAGGGGGCTTTTGACACCATATATTTT

clone_size: few
j_call: TRBJ1-1
d_call: TRBD1
v_call: TRBV9
cdr3_aa: CASSVHRGLNTEAFF
cdr3_nt: TGTGCCAGCAGCGTACACAGGGGATTGAACACTGAAGCTTTCTTT

clone_size: NA
j_call: TRBJ2-5
d_call: NA
v_call: TRBV2
cdr3_aa: CASSEGRGFVETQYF
cdr3_nt: TGTGCCAGCAGTGAGGGGAGGGGGTTCGTAGAGACCCAGTACTTC

clone_size: NA
j_call: TRBJ2-5
d_call: TRBD1
v_call: TRBV19
cdr3_aa: CASSGKTGGGETQYF
cdr3_nt: TGTGCCAGTAGTGGAAAGACAGGGGGCGGGGAGACCCAGTACTTC

clone_size: few
j_call: TRBJ1-5
d_call: TRBD1
v_call: TRBV19
cdr3_aa: CASSLPPGQRFGDQPQHF
cdr3_nt: TGTGCCAGTAGTTTACCGCCGGGACAGAGATTTGGGGATCAGCCCCAGCATTTT

clone_size: few
j_call: TRBJ1-1
d_call: NA
v_call: TRBV29-1
cdr3_aa: CSVEDWATEAFF
cdr3_nt: TGCAGCGTTGAGGACTGGGCCACTGAAGCTTTCTTT

clone_size: NA
j_call: TRBJ1-2
d_call: NA
v_call: TRBV30
cdr3_aa: CATAGPSWNYGYTF
cdr3_nt: TGTGCCACGGCAGGTCCGAGTTGGAACTATGGCTACACCTTC

clone_size: NA
j_call: TRBJ2-7
d_call: NA
v_call: TRBV27
cdr3_aa: CASSFSSGTYEQYF
cdr3_nt: TGTGCCAGCAGTTTTTCCAGCGGAACGTACGAGCAGTACTTC